The 30 T cell receptor beta chains below were found in one sample sequenced in a study of naive and memory T cell subsets. For blood and skin samples, reverse transcription used TCR alpha and beta constant primers. TCRdb redid the calling of the 5' RACE reads with MiXCR, one entry per CDR3 protein. The sample shows tens of thousands of distinct CDR3 sequences, less than 25% of them seen only once. Adult healthy volunteers gave 2.5 ml peripheral blood for whole-blood RNA. The receptors were sampled from a female donor in good health.

CDR3 sequence: CSASPGAGAAYEQYF. The CDR3, as DNA: TGCAGTGCTAGTCCCGGCGCGGGGGCCGCCTACGAGCAGTACTTC. The chain is built from TRBV20-1 and TRBJ2-7; tentative D call: TRBD2 (7 bases). V shed 3 bases and J shed 2 bases, with 17 bases lying between them. The CDR3 has 15 amino acids. Germline V gene data show CDR1 as DFQATT and CDR2 as SNEGSKA (reference sequence).

This clonotype is deemed medium-sized. This chain connects TRBV5-1 to TRBJ2-5; TRBD2 is a possible D gene (5 bases). Per the germline V gene, CDR1 is SGHRS and CDR2 is YFSETQ. This CDR3 comprises 12 residues. Deletions cut 4 bases from V and 4 bases from J, with 8 bases between. The CDR3 here is CASSPRGETQYF. The CDR3 DNA reads as TGCGCCAGCAGCCCCCGGGGAGAGACCCAGTACTTC.

The genes are TRBV9 and TRBJ2-5, with 7 nucleotides matching TRBD1. Germline V lookup: CDR1 SGDLS, CDR2 YYNGEE. The CDR3 loop spans 16 amino acids. V dropped 3 bases and J dropped 2; count of bases not matched to a gene: 10. DNA for the CDR3: TGTGCCAGCAGCGAGAACCCGGGACAGCGACAAGAGACCCAGTACTTC. Translating it yields CASSENPGQRQETQYF.

The gene calls are TRBV20-1 and TRBJ2-1; 9 bases match TRBD2. Trimming removed 1 base from V and 2 bases from J; junction bases left unmatched: 12. CDR3 length equals 18 residues. Germline assignment: CDR1 DFQATT and CDR2 SNEGSKA (reference sequence). CDR3 nucleotide sequence: TGCAGTGCTAGAGTAGGGAGCCCTTCTAGCGGGGCCTACAATGAGCAGTTCTTC. Protein sequence: CSARVGSPSSGAYNEQFF.

This clonotype was seen only a few times. The chain recombines TRBV21-1 with TRBJ2-7; no check of the table's D call, TRBD1, against the DNA was made. TRBV21-1 is a documented pseudogene. The CDR3 length is 14 residues. The CDR3 DNA reads as TGTGCCAGCAGCAAAGTAGGGCAGGGCTACGAGCAGTACTTC. Protein: CASSKVGQGYEQYF.

About this clonotype: One end of the junction does not line up with germline, which may come from a read error. The chain links TRBV9 to TRBJ1-5; maybe TRBD1 (5 bases). The CDR3 runs 13 residues. Germline V gene lookup returns CDR1 SGDLS and CDR2 YYNGEE. CDR3 region: CASSPGVNQPQLF. The CDR3 nucleotides are TGTGCCAGCAGCCCGGGGGTCAATCAGCCCCAGCTTTTT.

This clonotype was detected only a few times. The CDR3 DNA is TGTGCCAGCAGCCGCGGCTGGGCAGAAGCTAACTATGGCTACACCTTC. It yields the protein CASSRGWAEANYGYTF. The V call is TRBV7-2, the J call TRBJ1-2; no clear D. Germline V CDR1 and CDR2: SGHTA, FQGNSA. The V gene lost 5 bases and the J gene lost 0 bases, with 16 bases spanning the gap. This CDR3 has 16 residues. Drawing the rest from reference TRBV7-2 and TRBJ1-2, the complete variable domain is GAGVSQSPSNKVTEKGKDVELRCDPISGHTALYWYRQSLGQGLEFLIYFQGNSAPDKSGLPSDRFSAERTGGSVSTLTIQRTQQEDSAVYLCASSRGWAEANYGYTFGSGTRLTVV.

V usage is TRBV12-3 or TRBV12-4 and J usage is TRBJ2-5, with a possible D match to TRBD1 (7 bases). This CDR3 region has 14 residues. Trimming stripped 6 bases from V and 1 base from J, with 12 bases between. DNA of the CDR3: TGTGCCAGCAGGGGGGGACAGTTCCAAGAGACCCAGTACTTC. This encodes CASRGGQFQETQYF.

This clonotype was detected ten times or more. The chain has TRBV5-5 and TRBJ2-1; no reliable D call. The CDR3 covers 14 residues. In germline, CDR1 is SGHKS, CDR2 YYEKEE (reference sequence). Trimming took 3 bases from V and 4 from J, leaving 11 bases between them. CDR3 region: CASSSKDGYNEQFF. The CDR3 nucleotides are TGTGCCAGCAGCTCTAAAGACGGTTACAATGAGCAGTTCTTC.

In its sample, this clonotype was seen many times. The J gene is TRBJ2-1, the V gene TRBV6-6; TRBD1 is a possible D gene (6 bases). This CDR3 has 13 residues. Germline CDR1 reads MNHNY; CDR2 reads SVGAGI (reference sequence). Trimming shortened V by 6 bases and J by 4 bases, and 10 bases separated the two germline ends. The CDR3 bases are TGTGCCAGCAGGCCGGACAGATACAATGAGCAGTTCTTC. It specifies CASRPDRYNEQFF.

This chain joins TRBV20-1 and TRBJ2-2; D remains unclear. Between the trimmed V and J ends, which lost 3 bases and 5 bases, there was a span of 10 bases. In germline, CDR1 is DFQATT, CDR2 SNEGSKA (reference sequence). The CDR3 contains 13 residues. The CDR3 sequence is CSARVAQTGELFF. CDR3 in DNA: TGCAGTGCTAGGGTCGCCCAGACCGGGGAGCTGTTTTTT.

This clonotype appeared many times. The V and J genes are TRBV20-1 and TRBJ2-5; D is ambiguous. This CDR3 is 10 amino acids long. V shed 5 bases and J shed 4 bases, with 5 bases lying between them. Germline CDR1 is DFQATT and CDR2 is SNEGSKA (reference sequence). The CDR3 region has the DNA TGCAGTGCTGGGGTAGAGACCCAGTACTTC. Translating gives CSAGVETQYF.

In this sample, this clonotype is medium-sized. The chain employs TRBV30 and TRBJ2-2, with D unclear. V gave up 4 bases and J gave up 0 bases, with 9 bases separating them. CDR3 length equals 14 residues. Germline lookup yields CDR1 GTSNPN and CDR2 SVGIG (reference sequence). The CDR3 nucleotides are TGTGCCTGGACGGCTATCCCGAACACCGGGGAGCTGTTTTTT. It specifies CAWTAIPNTGELFF.

By share, this clonotype ranks as medium-sized. The V and J genes are TRBV29-1 and TRBJ1-2; TRBD1 agrees at 8 bases. Germline loops: CDR1 SQVTM, CDR2 ANQGSEA. V lost 3 bases to trimming and J lost 6 bases; unmatched junction nucleotides: 6. This CDR3 has 13 residues. CDR3 coding DNA: TGCAGCGTTGATGGCTCGGGACAGGATGGCTACACCTTC. Its protein is CSVDGSGQDGYTF.

This clonotype has a count of ten or more. This chain joins TRBV20-1 and TRBJ2-2, with 12 bases aligning to TRBD2. CDR1 is DFQATT and CDR2 is SNEGSKA in the germline V gene (reference sequence). V shed 0 bases and J 6 bases; nucleotides not matched to a gene: 11. The CDR3 is made up of 18 amino acids. The CDR3 region has the DNA TGCAGTGCTAGAGATAAACTAGCGGGAGGAGCAATTCCCGGGGAGCTGTTTTTT. Translating it yields CSARDKLAGGAIPGELFF.

V usage is TRBV10-2 and J usage is TRBJ2-2; TRBD2 aligns across 13 bases. The CDR3 has 14 residues. Germline loops: CDR1 WSHSY, CDR2 SAAADI. J gave up 4 bases and V 8 bases, and 1 base lay outside the gene matches. CDR3 nucleotide sequence: TGCGCCAGCGGACTAGCGGGGGTCACCGGGGAGCTGTTTTTT. Its translation: CASGLAGVTGELFF.

This clonotype was observed at least ten times. The V call is TRBV7-8, the J call TRBJ1-2; D unclear. Germline V gene lookup returns CDR1 SGHVS and CDR2 FQNEAQ. Trimming left V 0 bases short and J 7 bases short, with 12 bases between. The CDR3 has 14 amino acids. CDR3 coding DNA: TGTGCCAGCAGCTTAGCTCCGGGATTGAGTGGCTACACCTTC. Its translation is CASSLAPGLSGYTF.

This clonotype is medium-sized within its sample. The V call is TRBV11-3, the J call TRBJ2-7; 8 nucleotides align to TRBD1. V was pared by 5 bases and J by 1 base, with 4 bases of the junction left unmatched. The CDR3 totals 14 residues. Germline V lookup: CDR1 SGHNT, CDR2 YENEEA. The CDR3 loop is CASSPRTGSYEQYF. In nucleotides, the CDR3 is TGTGCCAGCAGCCCCAGGACAGGGTCCTACGAGCAGTACTTC.

The CDR3 nucleotides read TGCAGTGCTCCCGTTAGCGGGAGACCCGAGCAGTACTTC. Translation gives CSAPVSGRPEQYF. The rearrangement links TRBV20-1 to TRBJ2-7; 9 bases are a match to TRBD2. Looked up from germline, CDR1 is DFQATT and CDR2 is SNEGSKA (reference sequence). The CDR3 is 13 residues long. V was pared by 5 bases and J by 6 bases, with 8 bases of the junction left unmatched.

This clonotype ranks as medium-sized. The chain joins TRBV7-2 to TRBJ2-1; 7 positions match TRBD1. The CDR3 extends over 12 amino acids. The germline V gene has CDR1 SGHTA and CDR2 FQGNSA. With V trimmed by 5 bases and J by 9 bases, 4 bases remained unmatched. Here the CDR3 DNA reads TGTGCCAGCAGCGATACAGGGGTTGAGCAGTTCTTC. Residues: CASSDTGVEQFF.

This clonotype was seen ten or more times. This sequence joins TRBV6-5 and TRBJ1-1; weak D call: TRBD1 (5 bases). This CDR3 contains 11 residues. Germline-derived CDR1 and CDR2 are MNHEY and SVGAGI. Trimming removed 7 bases at V and 7 bases at J, with 10 bases between. The CDR3: CASTRGHEAFF. The CDR3 DNA is TGTGCCAGCACGAGGGGTCATGAAGCTTTCTTT.

This clonotype has at least ten counts. The CDR3 bases are TGTGCCAGCAGTTTTGGTTTGGAGAACACTGAAGCTTTCTTT. The encoded protein is CASSFGLENTEAFF. The chain couples TRBV6-6 to TRBJ1-1; D remains ambiguous. V lost 4 bases, J lost 1 base, and 10 bases lay in between. Germline lookup yields CDR1 MNHNY and CDR2 SVGAGI (reference sequence). The CDR3 totals 14 residues.

This clonotype is medium-sized in the sample. This chain uses TRBV11-2 with TRBJ2-7, with D perhaps TRBD2 (5 bases). V was clipped by 5 bases and J by 11 bases, with 16 bases between them. Germline V gene sequence: CDR1 SGHAT, CDR2 FQNNGV. CDR3 length: 12 residues. The CDR3 loop reads CASSQGTGIEYF. The CDR3 nucleotides read TGTGCCAGCAGCCAAGGCACCGGGATAGAGTACTTC.

This clonotype is termed medium-sized. The chain is built from TRBV5-1 and TRBJ2-3; 7 bases line up with TRBD1. Germline V gives CDR1 SGHRS, CDR2 YFSETQ. J was trimmed by 3 bases and V by 0 bases; bases with no gene match: 1. The CDR3 is 14 amino acids. The DNA for the CDR3 is TGCGCCAGCAGCTTGGCGACAGGGACAGATACGCAGTATTTT. Its protein is CASSLATGTDTQYF. Full variable domain (rest looked up from reference TRBV5-1 and TRBJ2-3): KAGVTQTPRYLIKTRGQQVTLSCSPISGHRSVSWYQQTPGQGLQFLFEYFSETQRNKGNFPGRFSGRQFSNSRSEMNVSTLELGDSALYLCASSLATGTDTQYFGPGTRLTVL.

This clonotype has a count of ten or more. V is TRBV20-1 and J is TRBJ2-5; 11 bases align to TRBD1. V shed 6 bases and J 4 bases; nucleotides not matched to a gene: 7. The CDR3 spans 14 residues. Germline lookup yields CDR1 DFQATT and CDR2 SNEGSKA (reference sequence). The DNA of the CDR3 is TGCAGTGCGCGAACGGGACAGGGGGGAGAGACCCAGTACTTC. This gives the protein CSARTGQGGETQYF.

This clonotype was seen repeatedly, ten times or more. The V gene is TRBV13, the J gene TRBJ2-7; 10 bases align to TRBD1. The germline CDR1 and CDR2 sequences are PRHDT and FYEKMQ (reference sequence). This CDR3 region has 16 residues. V was pared by 5 bases and J by 0 bases, with 7 bases of the junction left unmatched. For the CDR3, the DNA is TGTGCCAGCAGCCTGACAGGGGGCCCCAGCTCCTACGAGCAGTACTTC. As protein: CASSLTGGPSSYEQYF.

This chain uses TRBV2 with TRBJ2-2, with D uncertain. Germline V gene data show CDR1 as SNHLY and CDR2 as FYNNEI. Trimming removed 8 bases at V and 1 base at J, with 5 bases between. This CDR3 region has 12 residues. CDR3 sequence: CASGMNTGELFF. The CDR3 DNA is TGTGCCAGCGGCATGAACACCGGGGAGCTGTTTTTT. The full variable domain, completed using reference TRBV2 and TRBJ2-2, is EPEVTQTPSHQVTQMGQEVILRCVPISNHLYFYWYRQILGQKVEFLVSFYNNEISEKSEIFDDQFSVERPDGSNFTLKIRSTKLEDSAMYFCASGMNTGELFFGEGSRLTVL.

The sample holds many counts of this clonotype. The CDR3 DNA reads TGCGCCAGCAGGATGAGCGAAAACACTGAAGCTTTCTTT. Its protein product is CASRMSENTEAFF. The rearrangement links TRBV10-1 to TRBJ1-1; D unclear. CDR3 length equals 13 residues. Germline CDR1 reads WNHNN; CDR2 reads SYGVQD (reference sequence). The V gene lost 6 bases and the J gene lost 2 bases, with 10 bases spanning the gap.

This chain joins TRBV29-1 and TRBJ2-1, with TRBD2 as a possible D gene (5 bases). Trimming removed 7 bases from V and 6 bases from J, with 19 bases in between. CDR3 length equals 14 residues. Germline V CDR1 and CDR2: SQVTM, ANQGSEA. The CDR3 DNA is TGCAGCGCCCGCGCTTATGGGAGAGTCAATGAGCAGTTCTTC. Translated, it gives CSARAYGRVNEQFF.

V and J are TRBV29-1 and TRBJ2-3, with 11 bases identical to TRBD2. Trimming took 4 bases from V and 0 from J; bases not matched to a gene: 9. From germline, CDR1 is SQVTM and CDR2 ANQGSEA. The CDR3 contains 17 residues. The CDR3 DNA sequence: TGCAGCGTTGCCGGGAAAGGGACTAGCGGTAGCACAGATACGCAGTATTTT. Translating gives CSVAGKGTSGSTDTQYF.